The 12 T cell receptor beta chains below all came from one sample that was sequenced in a study of the immune and genomic landscape of osteosarcoma. Only in-frame clones appear in the TCRdb table, and some are missing; sequencing was by immunoSEQ multiplex PCR. The sample lists thousands of clones, around three quarters occurring once. Primary, local recurrence and metastasis osteosarcoma tumors were taken after treatment from poor-prognosis patients. The specimen was osteosarcoma tumor tissue from the lung. Receptors were obtained from a human donor with osteosarcoma.

The chain carries TRBV7-2 and TRBJ2-1, with 9 bases lining up with TRBD2. V gave up 3 bases and J gave up 4 bases; unmatched junction bases: 4. This CDR3 is built from 15 residues. Germline V lookup: CDR1 SGHTA, CDR2 FQGNSA. Here the CDR3 reads CASSFTSGSYNEQFF. CDR3 DNA: TGTGCCAGCAGCTTCACTAGCGGGTCTTACAATGAGCAGTTCTTC.

The V gene is TRBV7-3, the J gene TRBJ2-7; 12 bases agree with TRBD2. The CDR3 is 16 amino acids. From germline, CDR1 is SGHTA and CDR2 FQGTGA. The J segment lost 4 bases and the V segment lost 0 bases, leaving 4 bases of the junction unmatched. The CDR3 DNA follows: TGTGCCAGCAGCTTAACTTCCGGGACTAGCGGGTACGAGCAGTACTTC. Translating gives CASSLTSGTSGYEQYF. Looking up the rest from reference TRBV7-3 and TRBJ2-7 gives the full variable domain: GAGVSQTPSNKVTEKGKYVELRCDPISGHTALYWYRQSLGQGPEFLIYFQGTGAADDSGLPNDRFFAVRPEGSVSTLKIQRTERGDSAVYLCASSLTSGTSGYEQYFGPGTRLTVT.

This clone has just a few counts. This sequence joins TRBV10-1 and TRBJ2-2; 10 bases match TRBD2. The trim removed 8 bases at V and 7 bases at J, leaving 7 bases unmatched. This CDR3 has 14 amino acids. Germline V gives CDR1 WNHNN, CDR2 SYGVQD (reference sequence). CDR3 in amino acids: CASQSGGANGELFF. The DNA for the CDR3 is TGCGCCAGCCAAAGCGGGGGGGCGAACGGGGAGCTGTTTTTT.

This clone is large in the sample. The chain links TRBV13 to TRBJ1-3; D remains ambiguous. Germline CDR1 PRHDT, CDR2 FYEKMQ (reference sequence). Trimming removed 4 bases at V and 6 bases at J, with 4 bases between. The CDR3 is made up of 11 amino acids. CDR3 in DNA: TGTGCCAGCAGCTCCGAAAACACCATATATTTT. Its translation: CASSSENTIYF.

The chain has TRBV7-6 and TRBJ2-3; 15 nucleotides align to TRBD2. This CDR3 region has 15 residues. Looked up from germline, CDR1 is SGHVS and CDR2 is FNYEAQ. Trimming removed 4 bases from V and 4 bases from J; junction bases left unmatched: 0. CDR3 in amino acids: CASSWTSGGADTQYF. The CDR3 DNA reads TGTGCCAGCAGCTGGACTAGCGGGGGGGCAGATACGCAGTATTTT.

V gene TRBV11-1 combines with J gene TRBJ2-7, with D maybe TRBD2 (5 bases). V was clipped by 1 base and J by 2 bases, with 9 bases between them. The CDR3 extends over 14 amino acids. The germline CDR1 and CDR2 sequences are SGHAT and FQDESV (reference sequence). The CDR3 protein is CASSLEYGAYEQYF. DNA of the CDR3: TGTGCCAGCAGCTTAGAGTACGGGGCCTACGAGCAGTACTTC.

This clone turned up a few times. The chain links TRBV4-1 to TRBJ2-7, with 7 bases lining up with TRBD1. The germline V gene encodes CDR1 MGHRA and CDR2 YSYEKL. Germline trimming cut 0 bases from V and 1 base from J; bases unmatched to any gene: 6. This CDR3 comprises 16 residues. CDR3 sequence (DNA): TGCGCCAGCAGCCAAGAAGCGACAGGGCTTTCCTACGAGCAGTACTTC. It is translated as CASSQEATGLSYEQYF.

This rearrangement joins TRBV7-3 to TRBJ2-6; 7 positions agree with TRBD2. V was clipped by 1 base and J by 1 base; unmatched bases: 4. CDR1 SGHTA and CDR2 FQGTGA come from the germline V gene. The CDR3 is 17 amino acids. CDR3 nucleotides: TGTGCCAGCAGCTTAATTGGCGGGGGATCTGGGGCCAACGTCCTGACTTTC. Its protein is CASSLIGGGSGANVLTF.

This chain links TRBV4-2 with TRBJ1-2; the D is unclear. Germline V gene sequence: CDR1 LGHNA, CDR2 YNFKEQ. Trimming took 0 bases from V and 5 from J, leaving 7 bases between them. CDR3 length: 13 residues. CDR3 nucleotide sequence: TGTGCCAGCAGCCAAGATGGAGAATATGGCTACACCTTC. It yields the protein CASSQDGEYGYTF.

V is TRBV7-9 and J is TRBJ2-7; 9 bases fit TRBD1. This CDR3 region has 16 residues. Germline assignment: CDR1 SEHNR and CDR2 FQNEAQ (reference sequence). Trimming cost V 6 bases and J 0 bases; bases outside gene matches: 9. CDR3 coding DNA: TGTGCCAGCAGTCCAACAGGGGGCGCAAGCTCCTACGAGCAGTACTTC. It translates to CASSPTGGASSYEQYF.

In DNA, the CDR3 is TGTGCCAGTAGTCCCGTTAGAAACGGCACAGATACGCAGTATTTT. Translation gives CASSPVRNGTDTQYF. The chain couples TRBV19 to TRBJ2-3; D is uncertain. The V end was cut by 5 bases, the J end by 1 base, with 13 bases between. There are 15 residues in the CDR3. The germline V gene has CDR1 LNHDA and CDR2 SQIVND (reference sequence).

About this clone itself: Other nucleotide sequences in the sample specify the same CDR3. J is TRBJ1-4 and V is TRBV30, with D possibly matching TRBD1 (6 bases). V was clipped by 0 bases and J by 7 bases, with 12 bases between them. This CDR3 has 14 amino acids. The germline CDR1 and CDR2 sequences are GTSNPN and SVGIG (reference sequence). In DNA form, the CDR3 reads TGTGCCTGGAGTGTAGGGGGGGCGGGTGAAAAACTGTTTTTT. Protein product: CAWSVGGAGEKLFF.